One and the same sample provided the 6 T cell receptor beta chains below, sequenced in a study of blood T cell repertoires in COVID-19. Measured with immunoSEQ multiplex PCR; TCRdb has only the in-frame clones, and not every one. The top ten hold 8.6% of the sample, which has roughly 180,000 clones, about three quarters seen once. The sample taken for sequencing was peripheral blood. The receptors were gathered from a woman aged 45-59 years with active or convalescent COVID-19.

The chain recombines TRBV6-2 or TRBV6-3 with TRBJ2-3, with TRBD2 matching 10 bases. CDR3 size: 15 residues. Germline trimming cut 0 bases from V and 5 bases from J; bases unmatched to any gene: 2. In germline, CDR1 is MNHEY, CDR2 SVGEGT. The CDR3 here is CASSYSLAGVDTQYF. The DNA of the CDR3 is TGTGCCAGCAGTTACTCTCTAGCGGGGGTAGATACGCAGTATTTT.

The chain has TRBV6-2 or TRBV6-3 and TRBJ2-1; D might be TRBD2 (6 bases). Germline-derived CDR1 and CDR2 are MNHEY and SVGEGT. This CDR3 has 15 amino acids. Trimming cost V 0 bases and J 10 bases, with 16 bases left between them. Here the CDR3 DNA reads TGTGCCAGCAGTTACTCGGGCGGGGCCCAGTTGGAGCAGTTCTTC. Translated: CASSYSGGAQLEQFF.

The DNA of the CDR3 is TGTGCCAGTAGTATCACTTCAATCCCCCAAGAGACCCAGTACTTC. This encodes CASSITSIPQETQYF. This chain uses TRBV19 with TRBJ2-5; D ambiguous. Trimming cost V 3 bases and J 1 base, with 12 bases left between them. From germline, CDR1 is LNHDA and CDR2 SQIVND (reference sequence). This CDR3 comprises 15 residues.

For the CDR3, the DNA is TGCGCCAGCAGCCCGGGACAGGTGAAGCCTGAAGCTTTCTTT. This gives the protein CASSPGQVKPEAFF. The chain combines TRBV5-1 with TRBJ1-1; TRBD1 matches at 8 bases. The CDR3 is made up of 14 amino acids. The V and J ends lost 4 bases and 6 bases, in that order; junction bases with no gene match: 8. Per the germline V gene, CDR1 is SGHRS and CDR2 is YFSETQ.

The chain has TRBV12-2 and TRBJ2-3; TRBD1 is the table's D call and was not checked against the DNA. TRBV12-2 is a pseudogene segment. CDR3 length equals 18 residues. The DNA for the CDR3 is TGTGCAAGTCGCTCCACGACGTCGGGACAAATTTTCACAGATACGCAGTATTTT. Translating it yields CASRSTTSGQIFTDTQYF.

This clone was counted between two and nine times. The chain couples TRBV29-1 to TRBJ2-5; 7 bases line up with TRBD1. CDR3 length: 14 amino acids. Losses at the gene ends were 0 bases for V and 2 bases for J; bases not matched to a gene: 3. CDR1 SQVTM and CDR2 ANQGSEA come from the germline V gene. The CDR3 sequence: CSVEEGDSQETQYF. The CDR3 region has the DNA TGCAGCGTTGAAGAGGGGGACAGTCAAGAGACCCAGTACTTC.